The clone carrying this TCR beta chain was recorded only once. Germline CDR1 and CDR2: ENHRY and SYGVKD. The CDR3 length is 12 residues. Trimming took off 3 bases at V and 7 bases at J, with 6 bases between the two ends. The record originates from a study of blood T cell repertoires in COVID-19. The data were produced by immunoSEQ multiplex PCR, yet TCRdb's version contains in-frame clones alone and is incomplete. The data show about 200,000 clones, 86% seen once. This sequence originates from a woman between 65 and 79 years old with acute or convalescent COVID-19. This chain joins TRBV10-3 and TRBJ1-4; D call uncertain. The sample was peripheral blood. In DNA form, the CDR3 reads TGTGCCATCAGTGACAGAGGTGAAAAACTGTTTTTT. Protein sequence: CAISDRGEKLFF.